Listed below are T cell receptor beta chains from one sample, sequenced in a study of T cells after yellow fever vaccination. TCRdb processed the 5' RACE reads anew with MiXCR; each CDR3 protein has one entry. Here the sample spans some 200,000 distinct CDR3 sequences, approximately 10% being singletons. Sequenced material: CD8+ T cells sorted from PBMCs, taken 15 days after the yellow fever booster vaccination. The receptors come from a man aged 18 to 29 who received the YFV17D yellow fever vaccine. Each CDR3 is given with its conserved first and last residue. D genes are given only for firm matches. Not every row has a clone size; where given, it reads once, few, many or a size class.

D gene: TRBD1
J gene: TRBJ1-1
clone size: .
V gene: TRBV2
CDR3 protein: CASIDRAEAFF
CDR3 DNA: TGTGCCAGTATAGACAGGGCTGAAGCTTTCTTT

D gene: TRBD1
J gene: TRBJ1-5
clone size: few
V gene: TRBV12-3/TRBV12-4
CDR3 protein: CASTRQGPQHF
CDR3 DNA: TGTGCCAGCACCCGACAGGGACCCCAGCATTTT

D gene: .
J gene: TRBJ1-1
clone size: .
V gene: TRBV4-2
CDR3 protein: CASSQDLRGTEAFF
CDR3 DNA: TGTGCCAGCAGCCAAGATCTGAGGGGTACTGAAGCTTTCTTT

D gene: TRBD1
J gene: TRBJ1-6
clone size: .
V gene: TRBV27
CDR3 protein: CASREDRRTSPLHF
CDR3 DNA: TGTGCCAGCAGGGAGGACAGGAGAACTTCACCCCTCCACTTT

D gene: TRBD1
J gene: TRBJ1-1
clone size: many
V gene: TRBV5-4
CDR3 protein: CASSSTTPTGGTEAFF
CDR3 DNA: TGTGCCAGCAGCTCCACGACCCCGACAGGGGGGACTGAAGCTTTCTTT

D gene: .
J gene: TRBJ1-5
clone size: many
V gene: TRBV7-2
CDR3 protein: CASSPEGRPRQPQHF
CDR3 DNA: TGTGCCAGCAGTCCGGAGGGCAGGCCAAGGCAGCCCCAGCATTTT

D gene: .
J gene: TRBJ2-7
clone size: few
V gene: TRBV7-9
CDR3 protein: CASRGPPIHEQYF
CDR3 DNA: TGTGCCAGCAGGGGGCCGCCAATCCACGAGCAGTACTTC

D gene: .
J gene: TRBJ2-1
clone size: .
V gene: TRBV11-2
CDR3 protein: CASSLDPRRNEQFF
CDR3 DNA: TGTGCCAGCAGCTTAGATCCGCGTCGGAATGAGCAGTTCTTC

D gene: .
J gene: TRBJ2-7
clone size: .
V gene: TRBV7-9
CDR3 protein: CASSHSGYEQYF
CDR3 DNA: TGTGCCAGCAGCCACTCGGGGTACGAGCAGTACTTC

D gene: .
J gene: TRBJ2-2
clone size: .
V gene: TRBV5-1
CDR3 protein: CASSLVGVGTGELFF
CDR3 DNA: TGCGCCAGCAGCTTGGTAGGGGTTGGTACCGGGGAGCTGTTTTTT

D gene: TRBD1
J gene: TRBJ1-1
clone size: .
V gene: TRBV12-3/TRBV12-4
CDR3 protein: CASRRTGANTEAFF
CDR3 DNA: TGTGCCAGCAGGCGGACAGGGGCGAACACTGAAGCTTTCTTT

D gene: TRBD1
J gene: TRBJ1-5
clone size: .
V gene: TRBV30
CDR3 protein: CAWSKQGVNQPQHF
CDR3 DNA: TGTGCCTGGAGTAAACAGGGGGTCAATCAGCCCCAGCATTTT

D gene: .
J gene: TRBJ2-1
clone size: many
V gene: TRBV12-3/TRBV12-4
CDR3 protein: CASNLRSEQFF
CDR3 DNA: TGTGCCAGCAATCTTCGTAGTGAGCAGTTCTTC

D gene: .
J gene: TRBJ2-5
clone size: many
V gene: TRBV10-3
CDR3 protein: CAISERGGGETQYF
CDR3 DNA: TGTGCCATCAGTGAGAGGGGTGGTGGAGAGACCCAGTACTTC

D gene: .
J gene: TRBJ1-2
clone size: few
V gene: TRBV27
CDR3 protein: CASSPPTGYGYTF
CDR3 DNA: TGTGCCAGCAGTCCCCCAACAGGGTATGGCTACACCTTC

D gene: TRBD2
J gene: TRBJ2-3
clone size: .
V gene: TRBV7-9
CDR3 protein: CASSDIAGRGGGVPDTQYF
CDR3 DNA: TGTGCCAGCAGCGACATAGCGGGTAGGGGCGGGGGAGTCCCAGATACGCAGTATTTT

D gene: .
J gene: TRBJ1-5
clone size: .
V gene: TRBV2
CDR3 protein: CASSETLGNQPQHF
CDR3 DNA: TGTGCCAGCAGTGAAACCTTGGGAAATCAGCCCCAGCATTTT

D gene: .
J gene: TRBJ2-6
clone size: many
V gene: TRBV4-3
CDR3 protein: CASSQQQEGGSGANVLTF
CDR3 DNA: TGCGCCAGCAGCCAACAGCAGGAGGGGGGCTCTGGGGCCAACGTCCTGACTTTC

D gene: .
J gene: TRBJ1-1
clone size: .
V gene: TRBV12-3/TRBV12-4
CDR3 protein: CASSFKGVNSEAFF
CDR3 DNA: TGTGCCAGCAGTTTTAAGGGGGTAAACTCTGAAGCTTTCTTT

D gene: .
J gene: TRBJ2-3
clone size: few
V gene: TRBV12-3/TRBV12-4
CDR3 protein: CASSLEGGGTQYF
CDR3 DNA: TGTGCCAGCAGTTTAGAGGGGGGGGGTACGCAGTATTTT

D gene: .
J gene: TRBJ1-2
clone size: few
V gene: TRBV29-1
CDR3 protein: CSVVVAELYGYTF
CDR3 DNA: TGCAGCGTTGTAGTTGCGGAGCTCTATGGCTACACCTTC

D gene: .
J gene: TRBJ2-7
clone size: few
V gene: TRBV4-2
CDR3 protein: CASSQDTEQYF
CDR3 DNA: TGTGCCAGCAGCCAAGATACAGAGCAGTACTTC

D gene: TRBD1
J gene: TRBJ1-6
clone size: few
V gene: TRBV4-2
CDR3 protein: CASSREGANSPLHF
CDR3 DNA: TGTGCCAGCAGCCGGGAGGGGGCTAATTCACCCCTCCACTTT

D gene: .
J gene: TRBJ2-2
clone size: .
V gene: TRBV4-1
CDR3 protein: CASSHTGQTGELFF
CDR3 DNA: TGCGCCAGCAGCCATACGGGGCAAACCGGGGAGCTGTTTTTT

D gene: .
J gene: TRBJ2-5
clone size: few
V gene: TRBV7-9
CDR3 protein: CASSLLPGSETQYF
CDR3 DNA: TGTGCCAGCAGCTTATTACCAGGTTCGGAGACCCAGTACTTC

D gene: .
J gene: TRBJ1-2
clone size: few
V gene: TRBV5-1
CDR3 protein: CASSLETGPVDNYGYTF
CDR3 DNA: TGCGCCAGCAGCTTGGAGACCGGACCGGTGGATAACTATGGCTACACCTTC